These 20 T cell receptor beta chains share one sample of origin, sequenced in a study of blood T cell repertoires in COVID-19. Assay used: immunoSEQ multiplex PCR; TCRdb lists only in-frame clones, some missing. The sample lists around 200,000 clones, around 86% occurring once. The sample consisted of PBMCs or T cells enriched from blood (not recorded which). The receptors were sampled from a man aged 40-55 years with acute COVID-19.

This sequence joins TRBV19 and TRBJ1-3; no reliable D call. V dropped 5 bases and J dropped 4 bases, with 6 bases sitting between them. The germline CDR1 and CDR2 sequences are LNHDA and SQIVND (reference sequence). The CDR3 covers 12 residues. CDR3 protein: CASSFPGNTIYF. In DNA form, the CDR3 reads TGTGCCAGTAGTTTCCCAGGAAACACCATATATTTT.

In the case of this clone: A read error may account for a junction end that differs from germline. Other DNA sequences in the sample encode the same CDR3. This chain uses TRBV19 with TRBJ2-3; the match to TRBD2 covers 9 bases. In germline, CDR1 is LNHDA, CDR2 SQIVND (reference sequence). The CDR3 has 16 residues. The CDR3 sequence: CASRKRTSERTDTQYF. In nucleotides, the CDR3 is TGTGCCAGTAGAAAAAGGACTAGCGAGAGAACAGATACACAGTATTTT.

The CDR3 DNA reads TGCGCCAGCAGCTTGGCGGTAGAAGACACTGAAGCTTTCTTT. Translated, it gives CASSLAVEDTEAFF. This rearrangement joins TRBV5-1 to TRBJ1-1; D is unresolved. Trimming removed 0 bases from V and 3 bases from J, with 9 bases in between. The germline gives CDR1 SGHRS, CDR2 YFSETQ. The CDR3 has 14 residues.

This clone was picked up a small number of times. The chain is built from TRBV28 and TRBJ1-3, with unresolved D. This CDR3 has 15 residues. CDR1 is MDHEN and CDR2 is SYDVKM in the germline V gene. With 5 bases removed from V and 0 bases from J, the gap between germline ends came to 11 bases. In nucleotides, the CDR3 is TGTGCCAGCAGTAATTTACTCCTCTCTGGAAACACCATATATTTT. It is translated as CASSNLLLSGNTIYF.

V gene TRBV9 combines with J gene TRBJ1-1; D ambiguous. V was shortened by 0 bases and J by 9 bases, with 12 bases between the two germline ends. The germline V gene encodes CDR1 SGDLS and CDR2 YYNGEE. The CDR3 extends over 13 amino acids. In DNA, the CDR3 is TGTGCCAGCAGCGTAGCTTCACAGCGGAAAGCTTTCTTT. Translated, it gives CASSVASQRKAFF.

CDR3 DNA: TGCGCCAGCAGCTTGGCGGCAGGGAAGAACACTGAAGCTTTCTTT. Protein sequence: CASSLAAGKNTEAFF. The gene calls are TRBV5-1 and TRBJ1-1, with D maybe TRBD1 (5 bases). Germline V gives CDR1 SGHRS, CDR2 YFSETQ. The V end was cut by 0 bases, the J end by 1 base, with 10 bases between. The CDR3 totals 15 residues.

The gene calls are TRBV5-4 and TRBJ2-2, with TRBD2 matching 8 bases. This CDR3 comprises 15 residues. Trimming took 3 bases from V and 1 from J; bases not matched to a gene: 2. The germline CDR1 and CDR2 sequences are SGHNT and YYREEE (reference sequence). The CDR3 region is CASSSGRVNTGELFF. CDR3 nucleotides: TGTGCCAGCAGCTCCGGGAGGGTGAACACCGGGGAGCTGTTTTTT.

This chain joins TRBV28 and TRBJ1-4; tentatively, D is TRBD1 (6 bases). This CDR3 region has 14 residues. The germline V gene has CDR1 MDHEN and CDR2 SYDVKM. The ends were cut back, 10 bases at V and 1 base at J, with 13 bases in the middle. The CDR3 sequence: CATGGSGTNEKLFF. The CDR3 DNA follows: TGTGCCACGGGGGGCTCAGGAACTAATGAAAAACTGTTTTTT.

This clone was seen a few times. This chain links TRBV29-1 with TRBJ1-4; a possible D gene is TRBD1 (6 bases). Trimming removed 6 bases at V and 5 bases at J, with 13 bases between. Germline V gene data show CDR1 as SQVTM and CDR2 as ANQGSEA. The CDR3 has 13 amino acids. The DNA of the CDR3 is TGCAGCGTAGTGGGGGGGGCGAATGAAAAACTGTTTTTT. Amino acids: CSVVGGANEKLFF.

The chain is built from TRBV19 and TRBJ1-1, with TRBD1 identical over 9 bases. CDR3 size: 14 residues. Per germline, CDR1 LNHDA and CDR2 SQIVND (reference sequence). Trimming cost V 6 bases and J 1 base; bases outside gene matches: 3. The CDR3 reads CASSKGQGNTEAFF. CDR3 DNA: TGTGCCAGTAGCAAGGGACAGGGGAACACTGAAGCTTTCTTT.

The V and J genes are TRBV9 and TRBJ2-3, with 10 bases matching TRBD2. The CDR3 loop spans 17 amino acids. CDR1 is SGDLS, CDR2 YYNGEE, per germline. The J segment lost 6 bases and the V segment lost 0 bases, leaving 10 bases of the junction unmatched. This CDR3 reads CASSVVGLALPLDTQYF. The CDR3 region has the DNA TGTGCCAGCAGCGTAGTGGGACTAGCGCTCCCGCTGGATACGCAGTATTTT.

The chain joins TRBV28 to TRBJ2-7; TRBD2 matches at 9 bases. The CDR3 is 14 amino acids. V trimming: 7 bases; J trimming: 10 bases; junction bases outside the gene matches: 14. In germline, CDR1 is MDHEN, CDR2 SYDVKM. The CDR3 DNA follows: TGTGCCAGCAAAATGGGGCTAGCGGGAACTGGACAGTACTTC. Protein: CASKMGLAGTGQYF.

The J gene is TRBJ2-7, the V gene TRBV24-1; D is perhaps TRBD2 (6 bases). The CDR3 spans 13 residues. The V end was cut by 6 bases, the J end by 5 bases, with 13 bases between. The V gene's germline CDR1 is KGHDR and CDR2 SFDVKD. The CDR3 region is CATSSGGRHEQYF. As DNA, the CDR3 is TGTGCCACCAGTTCCGGAGGGCGCCACGAGCAGTACTTC.

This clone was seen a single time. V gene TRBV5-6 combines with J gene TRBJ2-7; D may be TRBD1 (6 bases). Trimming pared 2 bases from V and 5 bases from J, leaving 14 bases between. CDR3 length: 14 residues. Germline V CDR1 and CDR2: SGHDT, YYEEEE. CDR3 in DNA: TGTGCCAGCAGCTTCTACAGGGCGGTGAACGAGCAGTACTTC. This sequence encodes CASSFYRAVNEQYF.

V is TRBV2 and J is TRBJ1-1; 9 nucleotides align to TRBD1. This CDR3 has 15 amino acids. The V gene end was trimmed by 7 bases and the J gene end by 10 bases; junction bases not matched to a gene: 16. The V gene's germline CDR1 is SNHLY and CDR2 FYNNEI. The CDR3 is CASTLPQGARIRAFF. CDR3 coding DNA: TGTGCCAGCACCTTGCCACAGGGGGCAAGGATCCGAGCTTTCTTT.

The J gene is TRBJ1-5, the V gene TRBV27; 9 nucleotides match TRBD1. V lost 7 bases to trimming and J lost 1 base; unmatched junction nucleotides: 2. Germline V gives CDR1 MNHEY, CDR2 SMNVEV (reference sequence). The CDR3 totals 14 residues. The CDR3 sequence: CASKQGASNQPQHF. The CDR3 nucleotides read TGTGCCAGCAAACAGGGGGCGAGCAATCAGCCCCAGCATTTT.

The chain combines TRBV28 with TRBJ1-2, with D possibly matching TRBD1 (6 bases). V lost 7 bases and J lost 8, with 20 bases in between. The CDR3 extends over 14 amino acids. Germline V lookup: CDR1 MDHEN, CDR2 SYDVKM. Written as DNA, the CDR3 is TGTGCCAGCACACCTTGGGACAAGCTCGAGGGCTACACCTTC. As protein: CASTPWDKLEGYTF.

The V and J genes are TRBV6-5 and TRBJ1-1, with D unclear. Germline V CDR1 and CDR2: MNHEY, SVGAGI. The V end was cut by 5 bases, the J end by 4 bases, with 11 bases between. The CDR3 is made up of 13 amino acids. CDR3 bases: TGTGCCAGCAGTCTAACTCGGAGCACTGAAGCTTTCTTT. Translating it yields CASSLTRSTEAFF.

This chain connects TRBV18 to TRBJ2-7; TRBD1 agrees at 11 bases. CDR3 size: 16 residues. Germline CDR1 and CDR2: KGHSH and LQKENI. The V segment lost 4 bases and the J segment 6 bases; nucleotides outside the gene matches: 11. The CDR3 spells CASSLEVGTGGSEQYF. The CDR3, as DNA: TGTGCCAGCTCACTGGAGGTTGGGACAGGGGGTTCCGAGCAGTACTTC.

CDR3 sequence reads: CASSPGQGSGANVLTF. The CDR3 DNA is TGCGCCAGCAGCCCGGGACAGGGGTCTGGGGCCAACGTCCTGACTTTC. The V gene is TRBV5-1, the J gene TRBJ2-6; 10 bases are a match to TRBD1. Germline V gene sequence: CDR1 SGHRS, CDR2 YFSETQ. V lost 4 bases, J lost 1 base, and 2 bases stayed unmatched. The CDR3 contains 16 residues. The full variable domain, rest sourced from reference TRBV5-1 and TRBJ2-6, is KAGVTQTPRYLIKTRGQQVTLSCSPISGHRSVSWYQQTPGQGLQFLFEYFSETQRNKGNFPGRFSGRQFSNSRSEMNVSTLELGDSALYLCASSPGQGSGANVLTFGAGSRLTVL.